The 20 T cell receptor beta chains in this list originate from one sample, sequenced in a study of T cells after yellow fever vaccination (dated by TCRdb to 2018 to 2020). The intended sense of this specimen's treatment or condition label: live attenuated yellow fever vaccine strain. Libraries were made using 5' RACE. Sequenced on an Illumina NovaSeq 6000. The raw public data were reprocessed by TCRdb itself: fastp quality trimming at Q25, MiXCR clonotype calling, in-frame beta chains only. Rows with a matching CDR3 protein are joined into one entry that keeps the most common DNA and genes. In this sample the table shows under 400,000 distinct CDR3 sequences, roughly an eighth of which occur a single time. More than 3% of the sample is in the top ten clones. Sample: CD4+ T cells sorted from PBMCs, taken 15 days after the yellow fever booster vaccination. These TCRs come from a man aged 18 to 29 who received the YFV17D yellow fever vaccine.

This clonotype was seen a handful of times. The chain combines TRBV30 with TRBJ1-1; D is unclear. Germline V gives CDR1 GTSNPN, CDR2 SVGIG (reference sequence). The CDR3 has 15 residues. With 1 base removed from V and 6 bases from J, the gap between germline ends came to 18 bases. The CDR3 protein is CAWSGDYGERAEAFF. The CDR3 DNA is TGTGCCTGGAGTGGAGATTACGGGGAACGAGCTGAAGCTTTCTTT. The full variable domain, with the rest looked up from reference TRBV30 and TRBJ1-1, is SQTIHQWPATLVQPVGSPLSLECTVEGTSNPNLYWYRQAAGRGLQLLFYSVGIGQISSEVPQNLSASRPQDRQFILSSKKLLLSDSGFYLCAWSGDYGERAEAFFGQGTRLTVV.

V and J are TRBV20-1 and TRBJ2-5; D is possibly TRBD1 (5 bases). Germline V CDR1 and CDR2: DFQATT, SNEGSKA (reference sequence). Between the trimmed V and J ends, which lost 5 bases and 2 bases, there was a span of 9 bases. This CDR3 has 12 amino acids. CDR3 protein: CSAPTVQETQYF. CDR3 bases: TGCAGTGCTCCGACAGTTCAAGAGACCCAGTACTTC.

This clonotype was detected many times. The chain uses TRBV12-3 or TRBV12-4 and TRBJ1-5; 8 bases are shared with TRBD1. After removal of 7 bases from V and 3 bases from J, the junction contained 5 bases not matched to a gene. The CDR3 runs to 14 residues. The CDR3 reads CASNRQGPNQPQHF. The CDR3 DNA sequence: TGTGCCAGCAATCGACAGGGGCCCAATCAGCCCCAGCATTTT.

This clonotype has a handful of counts. The chain couples TRBV7-6 to TRBJ2-3; no clear D. This CDR3 is 14 amino acids long. Germline loops: CDR1 SGHVS, CDR2 FNYEAQ. V gave up 4 bases and J gave up 4 bases, with 12 bases separating them. CDR3 region: CASSSEVEADTQYF. DNA for the CDR3: TGTGCCAGCAGCTCTGAAGTAGAAGCAGATACGCAGTATTTT. Variable domain in full (rest from reference TRBV7-6 and TRBJ2-3): GAGVSQSPRYKVTKRGQDVALRCDPISGHVSLYWYRQALGQGPEFLTYFNYEAQQDKSGLPNDRFSAERPEGSISTLTIQRTEQRDSAMYRCASSSEVEADTQYFGPGTRLTVL.

The V gene is TRBV20-1, the J gene TRBJ2-7, with a weak D call TRBD1 (6 bases). Trimming cost V 5 bases and J 0 bases, with 17 bases left between them. CDR1 and CDR2 (germline): DFQATT, SNEGSKA (reference sequence). The CDR3 loop spans 15 amino acids. The CDR3 sequence: CSAYDRSQLSYEQYF. The DNA for the CDR3 is TGCAGTGCTTACGACAGGTCCCAACTCTCCTACGAGCAGTACTTC.

This clonotype was seen more than once but under ten times. This chain uses TRBV20-1 with TRBJ2-1; maybe TRBD1 (5 bases). The CDR3 runs to 14 residues. Per germline, CDR1 DFQATT and CDR2 SNEGSKA (reference sequence). V lost 3 bases and J 7 bases, leaving 16 bases between the germline ends. CDR3 loop: CSARGQGVRNEQFF. The DNA for the CDR3 is TGCAGTGCTAGGGGCCAAGGGGTTCGGAATGAGCAGTTCTTC.

V and J are TRBV20-1 and TRBJ2-2; no reliable D call. Germline V CDR1 and CDR2: DFQATT, SNEGSKA (reference sequence). V shed 5 bases and J shed 8 bases, with 6 bases lying between them. There are 10 residues in the CDR3. The CDR3 bases are TGCAGTGCTCGAAGTGGGGAGCTGTTTTTT. It codes for CSARSGELFF.

This clonotype was counted ten times or more. V is TRBV7-9 and J is TRBJ1-1, with TRBD1 identical over 7 bases. Germline assignment: CDR1 SEHNR and CDR2 FQNEAQ (reference sequence). The CDR3 runs to 14 residues. V lost 2 bases and J lost 3; bases outside the gene matches: 3. The CDR3 protein is CASSLRQGDTEAFF. The CDR3 DNA reads as TGTGCCAGCAGCTTACGACAGGGTGACACTGAAGCTTTCTTT.

This clonotype turned up a few times. This rearrangement joins TRBV20-1 to TRBJ2-1; D possibly corresponds to TRBD2 (5 bases). V shed 0 bases and J shed 9 bases, with 15 bases lying between them. Germline loops: CDR1 DFQATT, CDR2 SNEGSKA (reference sequence). CDR3 size: 14 residues. CDR3 sequence: CSARDSVKESEQFF. DNA of the CDR3: TGCAGTGCTAGAGATAGCGTTAAGGAGAGTGAGCAGTTCTTC.

This clonotype was counted between two and nine times. This chain uses TRBV4-1 with TRBJ2-3; D gene unclear. The length of the CDR3 is 14 residues. Germline V CDR1 and CDR2: MGHRA, YSYEKL. Trimming shortened V by 1 base and J by 9 bases, and 14 bases separated the two germline ends. The chain's CDR3 is CASSQGRVRSTQYF. CDR3 DNA: TGCGCCAGCAGCCAAGGAAGAGTGAGGTCGACGCAGTATTTT.

This clonotype was counted only a few times. The chain uses TRBV7-9 and TRBJ2-3; 9 bases fit TRBD1. CDR3 length equals 15 residues. Germline trimming cut 6 bases from V and 3 bases from J; bases unmatched to any gene: 7. Germline V gene sequence: CDR1 SEHNR, CDR2 FQNEAQ (reference sequence). CDR3 region: CASRSGTGSTDTQYF. The CDR3, as DNA: TGTGCCAGCAGATCCGGGACAGGGTCGACAGATACGCAGTATTTT.

This clonotype was counted only a few times. This rearrangement joins TRBV7-2 to TRBJ2-3; D may be TRBD2 (6 bases). The CDR3 consists of 13 residues. Trimming removed 2 bases from V and 9 bases from J, with 12 bases in between. CDR1 and CDR2 from the germline V gene are SGHTA and FQGNSA. Here the CDR3 reads CASSLSQRETQYF. The CDR3 coding sequence is TGTGCCAGCAGCTTATCTCAACGGGAGACGCAGTATTTT.

This clonotype has more than one count but fewer than ten. V usage is TRBV7-2 and J usage is TRBJ2-2; D call uncertain. This CDR3 has 14 amino acids. Germline V gene data show CDR1 as SGHTA and CDR2 as FQGNSA. V gave up 4 bases and J gave up 4 bases, with 10 bases separating them. The CDR3 protein is CASSYTRVTGELFF. CDR3 nucleotides: TGTGCCAGCAGCTACACCCGGGTCACCGGGGAGCTGTTTTTT.

The V gene is TRBV6-2 or TRBV6-3, the J gene TRBJ2-1; D is unresolved. Germline V gene lookup returns CDR1 MNHEY and CDR2 SVGEGT. This CDR3 region has 15 residues. Deletions cut 2 bases from V and 6 bases from J, with 14 bases between. DNA of the CDR3: TGTGCCAGCAGTTACGACCTAATCAGGCTCAATGAGCAGTTCTTC. Protein product: CASSYDLIRLNEQFF.

The chain uses TRBV7-3 and TRBJ2-3; tentatively, D is TRBD1 or TRBD2 (5 bases each). V lost 5 bases and J 4 bases, leaving 13 bases between the germline ends. CDR1 is SGHTA and CDR2 is FQGTGA in the germline V gene. The CDR3 contains 14 residues. The CDR3 DNA follows: TGTGCCAGCAGCCCGGGGCCAGAGTCAGATACGCAGTATTTT. It translates to CASSPGPESDTQYF.

This clonotype has more than one count but fewer than ten. The chain links TRBV7-2 to TRBJ1-2; D uncertain. V lost 1 base, J lost 8 bases, and 17 bases lay in between. The CDR3 length is 15 residues. Germline lookup yields CDR1 SGHTA and CDR2 FQGNSA. In DNA form, the CDR3 reads TGTGCCAGCAGCTTAGGCAGTATTCTAACTAGAGGCTACACCTTC. It specifies CASSLGSILTRGYTF.

The chain employs TRBV28 and TRBJ1-1; 9 bases map to TRBD1. Germline V gene lookup returns CDR1 MDHEN and CDR2 SYDVKM. V trimming: 7 bases; J trimming: 1 base; junction bases outside the gene matches: 13. CDR3 length: 17 amino acids. The CDR3 protein is CASTTGQGEVGNTEAFF. The CDR3 DNA is TGTGCCAGCACCACGGGACAGGGCGAGGTGGGGAACACTGAAGCTTTCTTT.

The chain recombines TRBV30 with TRBJ1-2; TRBD1 agrees at 8 bases. Germline trimming cut 0 bases from V and 5 bases from J; bases unmatched to any gene: 8. The CDR3 totals 15 residues. Germline V CDR1 and CDR2: GTSNPN, SVGIG (reference sequence). Written as DNA, the CDR3 is TGTGCCTGGAGTGTATTGGCAGGGGGCGGTTATGGCTACACCTTC. Its translation: CAWSVLAGGGYGYTF. The full variable domain, in which reference TRBV30 and TRBJ1-2 provide the parts outside the CDR3, is SQTIHQWPATLVQPVGSPLSLECTVEGTSNPNLYWYRQAAGRGLQLLFYSVGIGQISSEVPQNLSASRPQDRQFILSSKKLLLSDSGFYLCAWSVLAGGGYGYTFGSGTRLTVV.

In this sample, this clonotype turned up many times. CDR3 loop: CASGTSPWDEQFF. The CDR3 nucleotides read TGTGCCAGCGGGACTAGCCCTTGGGATGAGCAGTTCTTC. The V and J genes are TRBV7-6 and TRBJ2-1; 9 bases are a match to TRBD2. Germline trimming cut 8 bases from V and 8 bases from J; bases unmatched to any gene: 7. Germline CDR1 and CDR2: SGHVS and FNYEAQ. The CDR3 is 13 residues long.

The chain recombines TRBV4-3 with TRBJ2-3; the D call may be TRBD1 or TRBD2 (6 bases each). Between the trimmed V and J ends, which lost 1 base and 3 bases, there was a span of 14 bases. The length of the CDR3 is 16 residues. Germline-derived CDR1 and CDR2 are LGHNA and YSLEER. CDR3 protein: CASSQGKGGRTDTQYF. The CDR3 nucleotides are TGCGCCAGCAGCCAAGGGAAGGGGGGCAGGACAGATACGCAGTATTTT.